The rows below give T cell receptor beta chains drawn from one sample of a study of identical twins. TCRdb itself ran the 5' RACE reads through MiXCR, one entry per CDR3 protein. Of hundreds of thousands of distinct CDR3 sequences listed, more than 6.5% were seen once; the top ten hold 1.9%. This sample was also put to use in a study of yellow fever vaccine responses in identical twins.

Specimen: memory (CD45RO+) T cells sorted from blood. The receptor source for this set is a woman between 18 and 29 years old in good health. Both conserved end residues are part of each CDR3. D genes are given only for firm matches. The size of a clone is reported for some rows only, either as once, few or many, or as a class for expanded clones.

V	J	D	size	CDR3	DNA
TRBV7-2	TRBJ2-7	TRBD2	many	CASSLTASGASSYEQYF	TGTGCCAGCAGCTTAACGGCTAGCGGGGCAAGCTCCTACGAGCAGTACTTC
TRBV24-1	TRBJ2-5	TRBD2	.	CATSLAGGGGETQYF	TGTGCCACCAGTTTAGCGGGAGGGGGAGGAGAGACCCAGTACTTC
TRBV5-1	TRBJ2-5	TRBD1	many	CASSQWTGQETQYF	TGCGCCAGCAGCCAATGGACAGGGCAAGAGACCCAGTACTTC
TRBV27	TRBJ1-5	TRBD1	many	CASRGQGGWNQPQHF	TGTGCCAGCAGGGGACAGGGGGGTTGGAATCAGCCCCAGCATTTT
TRBV15	TRBJ2-1	TRBD2	.	CATSRRIKGLAGPYNEQFF	TGTGCCACCAGCAGAAGAATTAAGGGACTAGCGGGACCTTACAATGAGCAGTTCTTC
TRBV6-2/TRBV6-3	TRBJ2-1	.	many	CASSYQGNKQFF	TGTGCCAGCAGTTACCAGGGTAATAAGCAGTTCTTC
TRBV29-1	TRBJ2-1	.	.	CSVQRGPNEQFF	TGCAGCGTCCAGAGGGGACCCAATGAGCAGTTCTTC
TRBV5-5	TRBJ2-5	.	.	CASSTGLPQETQYF	TGTGCCAGCAGCACCGGACTGCCCCAAGAGACCCAGTACTTC
TRBV24-1	TRBJ2-7	.	few	CATSDRGRGTGQYF	TGTGCCACCAGTGATCGGGGACGGGGAACGGGGCAGTACTTC
TRBV6-5	TRBJ1-2	TRBD1	many	CASSYSPGQENGYTF	TGTGCCAGCAGTTACTCGCCGGGACAGGAGAATGGCTACACCTTC
TRBV5-1	TRBJ2-7	.	once	CASSLMGRSYEQYF	TGCGCCAGCAGCTTGATGGGACGATCCTACGAGCAGTACTTC
TRBV3-1	TRBJ2-7	.	.	CASSQGDAYEQYF	TGTGCCAGCAGCCAGGGGGATGCCTACGAGCAGTACTTC
TRBV14	TRBJ2-1	.	few	CASSQTTGRYNEQFF	TGTGCCAGCAGCCAGACCACGGGACGTTACAATGAGCAGTTCTTC
TRBV7-9	TRBJ1-4	.	many	CASSPTHKGSTNEKLFF	TGTGCCAGCAGCCCGACACACAAGGGTTCAACTAATGAAAAACTGTTTTTT
TRBV3-1	TRBJ2-7	TRBD1	few	CASSPRDRGGQYF	TGTGCCAGCAGCCCCCGGGACAGGGGAGGACAGTACTTC
TRBV28	TRBJ1-2	.	few	CASSSTRRNLQIGYTF	TGTGCCAGCAGTTCGACCCGCCGAAACCTCCAGATAGGCTACACCTTC
TRBV12-3/TRBV12-4	TRBJ2-1	.	many	CASTLKGSEQFF	TGTGCCAGCACTCTAAAGGGGAGTGAGCAGTTCTTC
TRBV2	TRBJ2-5	.	few	CASTYRETQYF	TGTGCCAGCACCTACAGAGAGACCCAGTACTTC
TRBV20-1	TRBJ2-1	.	few	CSASWAPEQFF	TGCAGTGCTAGTTGGGCTCCTGAGCAGTTCTTC
TRBV20-1	TRBJ2-5	TRBD2	.	CSAREKTGTSGRGPSETQYF	TGCAGTGCTAGAGAAAAGACCGGGACTAGCGGGAGGGGCCCTAGCGAGACCCAGTACTTC
TRBV28	TRBJ2-5	.	many	CASSLGTSRAQYF	TGTGCCAGCAGTTTGGGTACTTCGAGGGCCCAGTACTTC
TRBV4-1	TRBJ2-1	TRBD2	.	CASSQVGTRGTNEQFF	TGCGCCAGCAGCCAAGTCGGGACTAGGGGGACCAATGAGCAGTTCTTC
TRBV6-1	TRBJ2-7	.	few	CASSVEVGGQYEQYF	TGTGCCAGCAGTGTGGAGGTCGGGGGCCAGTACGAGCAGTACTTC
TRBV20-1	TRBJ2-7	.	.	CSAHSDRLGGFDEQYF	TGCAGTGCTCACTCGGACCGGCTCGGTGGGTTCGACGAGCAGTACTTC
TRBV18	TRBJ2-5	.	few	CASSPPQIRETQYF	TGTGCCAGCTCACCACCGCAGATACGGGAGACCCAGTACTTC
TRBV18	TRBJ2-2	.	few	CASSPRTSVLSSNTGELFF	TGTGCCAGCTCACCCCGTACCTCCGTCTTAAGTTCGAACACCGGGGAGCTGTTTTTT
TRBV27	TRBJ2-6	.	few	CASSPRGGLERSRGANVLTF	TGTGCCAGCTCTCCGAGGGGCGGTCTAGAGAGGTCGCGAGGGGCCAACGTCCTGACTTTC
TRBV11-2	TRBJ2-2	TRBD2	many	CASSPPGLAQIDTGELFF	TGTGCCAGCAGCCCCCCGGGACTAGCTCAGATCGACACCGGGGAGCTGTTTTTT